What follows describes a single T cell receptor (beta chain). Its antigen is as yet unknown. The data stem from a study of cytomegalovirus exposure and HLA in healthy donors. Regarding the study as a whole: High sensitivity and specificity were reportedly achieved when the classifier diagnosed cytomegalovirus status.

CDR3 size: 15 residues. Germline CDR1 MGHRA, CDR2 YSYEKL. The ends were cut back, 1 base at V and 7 bases at J, with 17 bases in the middle. 60 Vbeta and 13 Jbeta primers were used in PCR. Data came from immunoSEQ multiplex PCR; TCRdb stores just in-frame clones and leaves some out. The sample lists roughly 140,000 clones, roughly four fifths occurring once. The chain couples TRBV4-1 to TRBJ2-7; D perhaps matches TRBD1 (7 bases). Sequences were obtained from PBMCs. This clonotype was sampled from a human donor in good health. In DNA, the CDR3 is TGCGCCAGCAGCCAAGGTTGGAGGGGGCGCGGGGAGCAGTACTTC. Encoded protein: CASSQGWRGRGEQYF.